The 18 T cell receptor beta chains below all came from one sample that was sequenced in a study of blood T cell repertoires in COVID-19. The data were produced by immunoSEQ multiplex PCR, yet TCRdb's version contains in-frame clones alone and is incomplete. The sample records fewer than 75,000 clones, roughly three quarters being singletons. Specimen: peripheral blood. Receptors were obtained from a man aged 60 to 69 with acute or convalescent COVID-19.

This clone showed up just once. The V gene is TRBV4-1, the J gene TRBJ2-3; D might be TRBD2 (5 bases). V was clipped by 3 bases and J by 2 bases, with 12 bases between them. This CDR3 comprises 15 residues. Germline-derived CDR1 and CDR2 are MGHRA and YSYEKL. Here the CDR3 DNA reads TGCGCCAGCAGCCAGTCCGGGATCAACACAGATACGCAGTATTTT. This gives the protein CASSQSGINTDTQYF.

This clone was seen a handful of times. V usage is TRBV5-1 and J usage is TRBJ1-4, with D hard to call. Germline CDR1 SGHRS, CDR2 YFSETQ. This CDR3 has 13 amino acids. V lost 0 bases and J 8 bases, leaving 8 bases between the germline ends. The CDR3 spells CASSLASGEKLFF. The CDR3 region has the DNA TGCGCCAGCAGCTTGGCCAGCGGGGAAAAACTGTTTTTT. Looking up the rest from reference TRBV5-1 and TRBJ1-4 gives the full variable domain: KAGVTQTPRYLIKTRGQQVTLSCSPISGHRSVSWYQQTPGQGLQFLFEYFSETQRNKGNFPGRFSGRQFSNSRSEMNVSTLELGDSALYLCASSLASGEKLFFGSGTQLSVL.

This chain uses TRBV29-1 with TRBJ1-3; D is ambiguous. Germline CDR1 is SQVTM and CDR2 is ANQGSEA. The V gene lost 1 base and the J gene lost 8 bases, with 6 bases spanning the gap. CDR3 length: 11 residues. CDR3 coding DNA: TGCAGCGTTGAAGGCGGAGACACCATATATTTT. Its protein is CSVEGGDTIYF.

V and J are TRBV12-5 and TRBJ2-2; D gene unclear. Germline lookup yields CDR1 LGHNT and CDR2 FRNRAP. The V gene lost 4 bases and the J gene lost 6 bases, with 18 bases spanning the gap. CDR3 length equals 16 residues. CDR3 residues: CASGSKAASLAGELFF. CDR3 sequence (DNA): TGTGCTAGTGGTTCGAAGGCGGCTTCCTTGGCCGGGGAGCTGTTTTTT.

The chain carries TRBV7-2 and TRBJ1-2, with TRBD1 identical over 9 bases. CDR1 is SGHTA, CDR2 FQGNSA, per germline. The CDR3 spans 16 residues. Trimming removed 0 bases from V and 7 bases from J; junction bases left unmatched: 9. The CDR3 DNA sequence: TGTGCCAGCAGCTTAGCGCAGAAGGGACAGGGTTTTGGCTACACCTTC. Protein product: CASSLAQKGQGFGYTF. The full variable domain, in which reference TRBV7-2 and TRBJ1-2 provide the parts outside the CDR3, is GAGVSQSPSNKVTEKGKDVELRCDPISGHTALYWYRQSLGQGLEFLIYFQGNSAPDKSGLPSDRFSAERTGGSVSTLTIQRTQQEDSAVYLCASSLAQKGQGFGYTFGSGTRLTVV.

The V call is TRBV6-4, the J call TRBJ1-2, with a possible D match to TRBD1 (6 bases). The V gene's germline CDR1 is MRHNA and CDR2 SNTAGT. CDR3 size: 15 residues. Trimming left V 5 bases short and J 8 bases short, with 21 bases between. The CDR3 is CASSPTLGGGDGYTF. For the CDR3, the DNA is TGTGCCAGCAGTCCCACTCTTGGAGGGGGGGACGGCTACACCTTC.

The rearrangement uses TRBV7-2 and TRBJ1-6; perhaps TRBD1 as D (5 bases). Looked up from germline, CDR1 is SGHTA and CDR2 is FQGNSA. V was shortened by 5 bases and J by 12 bases, with 17 bases between the two germline ends. This CDR3 comprises 14 residues. The CDR3 region is CASSPGNSVGPLHF. The CDR3 DNA follows: TGTGCCAGCAGCCCAGGGAACAGCGTGGGACCCCTCCACTTT.

The CDR3: CASGRGLAGVSYNEQFF. CDR3 in DNA: TGTGCCAGCGGGCGGGGACTAGCGGGGGTGTCCTACAATGAGCAGTTCTTC. The chain has TRBV2 and TRBJ2-1; 14 bases are a match to TRBD2. CDR3 length: 17 amino acids. V lost 8 bases to trimming and J lost 1 base; unmatched junction nucleotides: 7. In germline, CDR1 is SNHLY, CDR2 FYNNEI. The whole variable domain, filled in from reference TRBV2 and TRBJ2-1, reads EPEVTQTPSHQVTQMGQEVILRCVPISNHLYFYWYRQILGQKVEFLVSFYNNEISEKSEIFDDQFSVERPDGSNFTLKIRSTKLEDSAMYFCASGRGLAGVSYNEQFFGPGTRLTVL.

CDR3 residues: CASSVGLLAGGAYNEQFF. The DNA for the CDR3 is TGTGCCAGCAGCGTAGGTCTACTAGCGGGGGGTGCCTACAATGAGCAGTTCTTC. The chain joins TRBV9 to TRBJ2-1, with TRBD2 matching over 12 bases. With V trimmed by 0 bases and J by 2 bases, 6 bases remained unmatched. This CDR3 spans 18 amino acids. The germline gives CDR1 SGDLS, CDR2 YYNGEE.

The rearrangement joins TRBV7-9 to TRBJ2-3, with TRBD1 identical over 10 bases. The CDR3 has 16 residues. Per the germline V gene, CDR1 is SEHNR and CDR2 is FQNEAQ (reference sequence). Germline trimming cut 5 bases from V and 4 bases from J; bases unmatched to any gene: 9. The CDR3 spells CASSLFGTGEADTQYF. The CDR3 DNA reads as TGTGCCAGCAGCCTCTTCGGGACAGGGGAGGCAGATACGCAGTATTTT.

The chain joins TRBV11-2 to TRBJ2-1; D is perhaps TRBD2 (5 bases). V was pared by 7 bases and J by 6 bases, with 25 bases between. The germline V gene has CDR1 SGHAT and CDR2 FQNNGV. This CDR3 has 17 residues. CDR3 nucleotide sequence: TGTGCCAGCACGCCCCGTGCAGGCCGTCGGGGTTCCAATGAGCAGTTCTTC. Its translation: CASTPRAGRRGSNEQFF.

V usage is TRBV7-2 and J usage is TRBJ2-1; D possibly corresponds to TRBD1 (6 bases). Trimming removed 5 bases from V and 2 bases from J, with 7 bases in between. CDR1 is SGHTA, CDR2 FQGNSA, per germline. This CDR3 has 13 amino acids. CDR3 nucleotides: TGTGCCAGCAGCAAGGGGGCCTACAATGAGCAGTTCTTC. This encodes CASSKGAYNEQFF.

This clone was detected many times. Relative to the germline gene, one junction end is altered; a read error may explain this. The genes are TRBV6-5 and TRBJ1-5; no definite D call. The CDR3 consists of 13 residues. Germline V gives CDR1 MNHEY, CDR2 SVGAGI. CDR3 residues: CASSYTSDQPQHF. CDR3 nucleotides: TGTGCCAGCAGTTACACTAGCGATCAGCCCCAGCATTTT.

The CDR3 loop is CASSPYQGKETQYF. CDR3 sequence (DNA): TGTGCCAGCAGCCCCTACCAGGGAAAAGAGACCCAGTACTTC. This sequence joins TRBV5-4 and TRBJ2-5; TRBD1 is a possible D gene (5 bases). Germline loops: CDR1 SGHNT, CDR2 YYREEE (reference sequence). The CDR3 is 14 amino acids. V was trimmed by 4 bases and J by 3 bases, leaving 13 bases between them.

The rearrangement joins TRBV5-1 to TRBJ2-7, with D possibly being TRBD1 (6 bases). The CDR3 contains 14 residues. V gave up 0 bases and J gave up 3 bases, with 10 bases separating them. Germline V gene data show CDR1 as SGHRS and CDR2 as YFSETQ. As DNA, the CDR3 is TGCGCCAGCAGCTTGGCCGTCAGGGGCTACGAGCAGTACTTC. Protein product: CASSLAVRGYEQYF. Full variable domain (remainder filled in from reference TRBV5-1 and TRBJ2-7): KAGVTQTPRYLIKTRGQQVTLSCSPISGHRSVSWYQQTPGQGLQFLFEYFSETQRNKGNFPGRFSGRQFSNSRSEMNVSTLELGDSALYLCASSLAVRGYEQYFGPGTRLTVT.

Remarks on this clone: This same CDR3 is encoded by further DNA sequences in the sample. This rearrangement joins TRBV9 to TRBJ2-5; possibly TRBD2 for D (5 bases). CDR3 length equals 13 residues. V lost 1 base to trimming and J lost 3 bases, with 7 bases between them. Germline CDR1 reads SGDLS; CDR2 reads YYNGEE. This CDR3 is CASSVRGEETQYF. The CDR3 region has the DNA TGTGCCAGCAGCGTACGGGGTGAAGAGACCCAGTACTTC.

V is TRBV12-3 or TRBV12-4 and J is TRBJ1-2; no definite D call. V lost 5 bases, J lost 4 bases, and 11 bases lay in between. The CDR3 consists of 13 residues. The CDR3 region is CASSPDSSYGYTF. Here the CDR3 DNA reads TGTGCCAGCAGTCCGGATTCTAGCTATGGCTACACCTTC.

This chain links TRBV27 with TRBJ1-6, with TRBD1 as a possible D gene (5 bases). Trimming shortened V by 5 bases and J by 2 bases, and 7 bases separated the two germline ends. Germline values: CDR1 MNHEY, CDR2 SMNVEV (reference sequence). CDR3 length: 14 amino acids. CDR3 sequence: CASSRGAYNSPLHF. The DNA for the CDR3 is TGTGCCAGCAGTCGGGGGGCCTATAATTCACCCCTCCACTTT.